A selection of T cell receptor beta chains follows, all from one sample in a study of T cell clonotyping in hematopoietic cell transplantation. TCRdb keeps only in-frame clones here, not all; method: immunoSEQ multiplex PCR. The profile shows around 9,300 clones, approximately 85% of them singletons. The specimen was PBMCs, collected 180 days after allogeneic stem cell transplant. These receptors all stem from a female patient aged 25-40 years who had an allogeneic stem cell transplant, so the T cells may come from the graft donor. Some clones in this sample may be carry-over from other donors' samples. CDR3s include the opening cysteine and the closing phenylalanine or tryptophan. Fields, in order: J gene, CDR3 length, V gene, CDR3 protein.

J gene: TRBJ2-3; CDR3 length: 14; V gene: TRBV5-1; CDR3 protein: CASSQDQPGDTQYF
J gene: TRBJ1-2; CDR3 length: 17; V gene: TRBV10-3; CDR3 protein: CAISEGGRADSHYGYTF
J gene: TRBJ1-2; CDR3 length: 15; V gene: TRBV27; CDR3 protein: CASSLSPQSYGSIAF
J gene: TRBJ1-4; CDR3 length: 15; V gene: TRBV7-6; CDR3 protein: CASSLSTGRDEKLFF
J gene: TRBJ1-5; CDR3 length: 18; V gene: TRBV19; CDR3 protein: CASKLPGQGSGSNQPQHF
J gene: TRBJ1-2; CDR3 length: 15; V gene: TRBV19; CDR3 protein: CASITTGAGNYGYTF
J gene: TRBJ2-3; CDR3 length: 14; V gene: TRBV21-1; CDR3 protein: CASSKPDRADTQYF
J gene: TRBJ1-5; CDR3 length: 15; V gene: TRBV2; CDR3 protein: CASSWSVGFNQPQHF
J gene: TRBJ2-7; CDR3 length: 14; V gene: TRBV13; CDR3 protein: CASSSQRPRHEQYF
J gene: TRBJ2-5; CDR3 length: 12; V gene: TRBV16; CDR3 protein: CASSLVPETQYF
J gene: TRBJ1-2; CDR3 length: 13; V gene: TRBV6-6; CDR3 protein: CASSPTDNYGYTF
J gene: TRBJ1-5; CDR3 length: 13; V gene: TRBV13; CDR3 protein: CASSLGADQPQHF
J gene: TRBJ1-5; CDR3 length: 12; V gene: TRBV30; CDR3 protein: CAWSFGNQPQHF